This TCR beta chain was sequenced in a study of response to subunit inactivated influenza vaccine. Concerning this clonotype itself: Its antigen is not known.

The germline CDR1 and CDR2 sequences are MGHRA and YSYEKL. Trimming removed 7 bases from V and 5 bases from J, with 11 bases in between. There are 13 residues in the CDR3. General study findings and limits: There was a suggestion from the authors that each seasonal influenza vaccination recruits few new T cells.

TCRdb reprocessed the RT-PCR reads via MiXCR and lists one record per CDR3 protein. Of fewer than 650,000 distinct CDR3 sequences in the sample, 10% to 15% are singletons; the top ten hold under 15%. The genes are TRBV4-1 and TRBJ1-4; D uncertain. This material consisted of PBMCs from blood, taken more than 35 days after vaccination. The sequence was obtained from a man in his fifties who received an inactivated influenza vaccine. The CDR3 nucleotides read TGCGCCAGCAAGGGTCTAGGGAATGAAAAACTGTTTTTT. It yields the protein CASKGLGNEKLFF.